These 28 T cell receptor beta chains originate from one sample sequenced in a study of blood T cells in healthy people across ages. A second PCR, run for about 7 to 11 cycles, used a sample-barcoded 5' primer plus a J-beta primer mix. In TCRdb, the 5' RACE reads were re-called with MiXCR into one record per CDR3 protein. The data hold over a million distinct CDR3 sequences, with about 23% observed a single time. This sample was shared with a second study, whose subject was T cells of mothers and their children.

The material sequenced was blood. Every receptor here comes from a girl aged 2-10 years in good health.

This clonotype was recorded many times. The genes are TRBV6-6 and TRBJ2-5; tentative D call: TRBD2 (7 bases). This CDR3 is 13 amino acids long. CDR1 is MNHNY, CDR2 SVGAGI, per germline (reference sequence). The V end lost 4 bases, the J end lost 7 bases, and 13 bases lay between the germline ends. CDR3 region: CASSSNREGTQYF. The DNA of the CDR3 is TGTGCCAGCAGTTCGAACAGGGAGGGGACCCAGTACTTC.

The V and J genes are TRBV29-1 and TRBJ2-1, with TRBD2 matching 8 bases. V dropped 7 bases and J dropped 4; count of bases not matched to a gene: 6. Per germline, CDR1 SQVTM and CDR2 ANQGSEA. The CDR3 is 13 amino acids. The DNA of the CDR3 is TGCAGCGAGGGAGCGGGGGAATACAATGAGCAGTTCTTC. Its translation is CSEGAGEYNEQFF.

The chain employs TRBV10-2 and TRBJ2-5; 8 nucleotides line up with TRBD2. The germline V gene has CDR1 WSHSY and CDR2 SAAADI. This CDR3 comprises 16 residues. Unmatched junction bases numbered 8, after V lost 0 bases and J lost 5 bases. The CDR3 region has the DNA TGCGCCAGCAGTGAGTCGACGGGCGGGAGGTGGGAGACCCAGTACTTC. Translated: CASSESTGGRWETQYF.

CDR3 protein: CASSSRPQGFSQTGANVLTF. CDR3 sequence (DNA): TGTGCCAGCAGCTCACGTCCACAGGGTTTTTCCCAAACTGGGGCCAACGTCCTGACTTTC. The V gene is TRBV7-6, the J gene TRBJ2-6, with a tentative D call TRBD1 (6 bases). Looked up from germline, CDR1 is SGHVS and CDR2 is FNYEAQ. Trimming took 4 bases from V and 2 from J, leaving 24 bases between them. This CDR3 has 20 amino acids. Filled out from reference TRBV7-6 and TRBJ2-6, the complete variable domain reads GAGVSQSPRYKVTKRGQDVALRCDPISGHVSLYWYRQALGQGPEFLTYFNYEAQQDKSGLPNDRFSAERPEGSISTLTIQRTEQRDSAMYRCASSSRPQGFSQTGANVLTFGAGSRLTVL.

This CDR3 reads CASSVALQGRSEAFF. In nucleotides, the CDR3 is TGTGCCAGCAGCGTAGCTCTACAAGGGAGATCTGAAGCTTTCTTT. The chain has TRBV9 and TRBJ1-1; D gene uncertain. Germline CDR1 reads SGDLS; CDR2 reads YYNGEE. V lost 0 bases and J 6 bases, leaving 15 bases between the germline ends. This CDR3 is 15 amino acids long.

This chain links TRBV12-5 with TRBJ2-7; D is uncertain. Germline CDR1 is LGHNT and CDR2 is FRNRAP. Trimming cost V 7 bases and J 0 bases, with 10 bases left between them. The CDR3 has 13 amino acids. CDR3 region: CASVLDGSYEQYF. In DNA form, the CDR3 reads TGTGCTAGTGTCCTGGACGGCTCCTACGAGCAGTACTTC.

On this clonotype itself: Germline is not matched at one junction end, which may reflect a read error. V gene TRBV28 combines with J gene TRBJ2-2; 7 nucleotides line up with TRBD2. Looked up from germline, CDR1 is MDHEN and CDR2 is SYDVKM. The CDR3 covers 14 residues. The CDR3 reads CASSLAGVSGGLFF. The CDR3, as DNA: TGTGCCAGCAGTTTAGCGGGAGTTTCCGGGGGGCTGTTTTTT.

This rearrangement joins TRBV27 to TRBJ2-5; the D gene is possibly TRBD2 (7 bases). The germline V gene encodes CDR1 MNHEY and CDR2 SMNVEV (reference sequence). The CDR3 has 13 residues. The CDR3: CAGSGGPGETQYF. The CDR3 nucleotides read TGTGCAGGATCCGGGGGGCCTGGGGAGACCCAGTACTTC.

This clonotype was found many times. The chain couples TRBV4-3 to TRBJ1-1; maybe TRBD1 (5 bases). V shed 0 bases and J shed 0 bases, with 8 bases lying between them. This CDR3 is built from 15 residues. Germline lookup yields CDR1 LGHNA and CDR2 YSLEER. The CDR3 sequence: CASSQDRDLNTEAFF. CDR3 DNA sequence: TGCGCCAGCAGCCAAGATCGGGACCTGAACACTGAAGCTTTCTTT.

Written as DNA, the CDR3 is TGTGCCAGCAGTTGGCAGAGCTCCTATAATTCACCCCTCCACTTT. As protein: CASSWQSSYNSPLHF. This rearrangement joins TRBV6-4 to TRBJ1-6; D gene ambiguous. Germline V gene sequence: CDR1 MRHNA, CDR2 SNTAGT. The V and J ends lost 5 bases and 0 bases respectively, with 8 bases between them. CDR3 size: 15 residues.

Note on this clonotype: The CDR3 does not end in the conserved phenylalanine or tryptophan, so this is likely a read error. No DNA is shown, since the ends of the CDR3 on it are uncertain; the CDR3 is the one TCRdb lists. The J gene is TRBJ2-3, the V gene TRBV12-3 or TRBV12-4; the D call in the table, TRBD1, was not verified against the DNA. Termini included, the CDR3 measures 12 amino acids. CDR3 protein: CASSVRGDTQYS.

This clonotype has only a few counts. The genes are TRBV9 and TRBJ1-4; the D is unclear. The CDR3 contains 15 residues. The V and J ends lost 4 bases and 8 bases respectively, with 18 bases between them. The germline V gene has CDR1 SGDLS and CDR2 YYNGEE. The CDR3 spells CASSPDVLMREKLFF. For the CDR3, the DNA is TGTGCCAGCAGCCCCGACGTCCTGATGAGGGAAAAACTGTTTTTT.

This sequence joins TRBV9 and TRBJ1-5; D is unclear. CDR1 SGDLS and CDR2 YYNGEE come from the germline V gene. Between the trimmed V and J ends, which lost 1 base and 5 bases, there was a span of 10 bases. CDR3 size: 14 residues. The CDR3 DNA reads as TGTGCCAGCAGCGTAAGCTCGGCGGATCAGCCCCAGCATTTT. This codes for CASSVSSADQPQHF. Complete variable domain (other parts from reference TRBV9 and TRBJ1-5): DSGVTQTPKHLITATGQRVTLRCSPRSGDLSVYWYQQSLDQGLQFLIQYYNGEERAKGNILERFSAQQFPDLHSELNLSSLELGDSALYFCASSVSSADQPQHFGDGTRLSIL.

J is TRBJ2-1 and V is TRBV10-2; D tentatively fits TRBD1 or TRBD2 (5 bases each). V gave up 6 bases and J gave up 5 bases, with 17 bases separating them. CDR3 length equals 15 residues. Germline V lookup: CDR1 WSHSY, CDR2 SAAADI. The CDR3 region is CASSDGAESHNEQFF. CDR3 nucleotides: TGCGCCAGCAGCGACGGGGCGGAAAGTCACAATGAGCAGTTCTTC.

CDR3 region: CASSLVGGAGDTQYF. CDR3 bases: TGTGCCAGCAGTTTAGTAGGCGGGGCGGGGGATACGCAGTATTTT. The chain joins TRBV12-3 or TRBV12-4 to TRBJ2-3; a weak D match, TRBD2 (6 bases). This CDR3 has 15 residues. The V and J ends lost 1 base and 6 bases respectively, with 14 bases between them.

This clonotype was seen a handful of times. V gene TRBV28 combines with J gene TRBJ2-1; D ambiguous. Germline loops: CDR1 MDHEN, CDR2 SYDVKM. The CDR3 runs to 15 residues. Trimming removed 8 bases from V and 0 bases from J, with 14 bases in between. Here the CDR3 reads CASRAPRASYNEQFF. The DNA of the CDR3 is TGTGCCAGCCGCGCACCCCGGGCCTCCTACAATGAGCAGTTCTTC. The entire variable domain, with the rest obtained from reference TRBV28 and TRBJ2-1, is as follows: DVKVTQSSRYLVKRTGEKVFLECVQDMDHENMFWYRQDPGLGLRLIYFSYDVKMKEKGDIPEGYSVSREKKERFSLILESASTNQTSMYLCASRAPRASYNEQFFGPGTRLTVL.

The CDR3 loop reads CASSFGAGTTNEKLFF. In nucleotides, the CDR3 is TGTGCCAGCAGCTTCGGAGCAGGGACCACTAATGAAAAACTGTTTTTT. The chain has TRBV7-8 and TRBJ1-4; D may be TRBD1 (5 bases). The CDR3 extends over 16 amino acids. Trimming removed 3 bases at V and 2 bases at J, with 13 bases between. Looked up from germline, CDR1 is SGHVS and CDR2 is FQNEAQ.

This sequence joins TRBV28 and TRBJ2-2; D not certain. The V end lost 3 bases, the J end lost 3 bases, and 11 bases lay between the germline ends. The CDR3 has 15 residues. The germline gives CDR1 MDHEN, CDR2 SYDVKM. CDR3 sequence reads: CASSFVVHYTGELFF. The CDR3 region has the DNA TGTGCCAGCAGTTTTGTGGTTCATTACACCGGGGAGCTGTTTTTT. Drawing the rest from reference TRBV28 and TRBJ2-2, the complete variable domain is DVKVTQSSRYLVKRTGEKVFLECVQDMDHENMFWYRQDPGLGLRLIYFSYDVKMKEKGDIPEGYSVSREKKERFSLILESASTNQTSMYLCASSFVVHYTGELFFGEGSRLTVL.

This clonotype was counted between two and nine times. This chain connects TRBV7-9 to TRBJ1-4, with D unclear. Per germline, CDR1 SEHNR and CDR2 FQNEAQ (reference sequence). Deletions cut 5 bases from V and 5 bases from J, with 9 bases between. CDR3 size: 13 residues. The DNA of the CDR3 is TGTGCCAGCAGCCCCCAGACGAATGAAAAACTGTTTTTT. It yields the protein CASSPQTNEKLFF.

The J gene is TRBJ1-2, the V gene TRBV9, with 9 nucleotides matching TRBD1. There are 14 residues in the CDR3. The V gene end was trimmed by 3 bases and the J gene end by 8 bases; junction bases not matched to a gene: 8. The germline CDR1 and CDR2 sequences are SGDLS and YYNGEE. The CDR3 sequence is CASSAPDRGRGYTF. The CDR3 DNA follows: TGTGCCAGCAGCGCCCCGGACAGGGGACGCGGCTACACCTTC.

In this sample, this clonotype turned up once. The chain carries TRBV4-2 and TRBJ2-7, with D possibly matching TRBD2 (6 bases). CDR3 length: 16 residues. V was clipped by 3 bases and J by 2 bases, with 17 bases between them. Germline V CDR1 and CDR2: LGHNA, YNFKEQ. This chain's CDR3 is CASSQSIADSAYEQYF. As DNA, the CDR3 is TGTGCCAGCAGCCAGTCCATAGCGGACTCAGCCTACGAGCAGTACTTC.

The chain joins TRBV20-1 to TRBJ1-4; D unclear. Trimming removed 0 bases from V and 5 bases from J, with 10 bases in between. This CDR3 comprises 14 residues. Per the germline V gene, CDR1 is DFQATT and CDR2 is SNEGSKA (reference sequence). In nucleotides, the CDR3 is TGCAGTGCTAGAGAAGGAGGATTAAATGAAAAACTGTTTTTT. Translated: CSAREGGLNEKLFF.

CDR3 residues: CASSPTPQDYEAFF. DNA for the CDR3: TGTGCCAGCAGCCCAACCCCACAAGACTATGAAGCTTTCTTT. The rearrangement joins TRBV7-9 to TRBJ1-1; D uncertain. V lost 5 bases to trimming and J lost 7 bases, with 17 bases between them. The CDR3 length is 14 residues. Germline CDR1 is SEHNR and CDR2 is FQNEAQ (reference sequence).

This clonotype has only a few counts. The chain uses TRBV6-2 or TRBV6-3 and TRBJ2-2; TRBD1 might be the D (5 bases). The V and J ends lost 7 bases and 1 base respectively, with 13 bases between them. Germline V gives CDR1 MNHEY, CDR2 SVGEGT. The CDR3 extends over 15 amino acids. CDR3: CASKIGVGNTGELFF. CDR3 bases: TGTGCCAGCAAAATAGGGGTCGGGAACACCGGGGAGCTGTTTTTT.

This clonotype was observed a few times. The chain couples TRBV6-5 to TRBJ2-3; tentative D call: TRBD1 (5 bases). CDR1 and CDR2 from the germline V gene are MNHEY and SVGAGI. V dropped 4 bases and J dropped 4 bases, with 12 bases sitting between them. The CDR3 consists of 14 residues. CDR3 loop: CASSLGQRPDTQYF. CDR3 DNA sequence: TGTGCCAGCAGTTTGGGGCAGAGACCAGATACGCAGTATTTT.

V gene TRBV7-9 combines with J gene TRBJ1-1; a weak D match, TRBD1 (5 bases). In germline, CDR1 is SEHNR, CDR2 FQNEAQ (reference sequence). Trimming left V 2 bases short and J 6 bases short, with 10 bases between. The CDR3 consists of 13 residues. In DNA, the CDR3 is TGTGCCAGCAGCTTAAGCGAAGGGGCTGAAGCTTTCTTT. This translates into CASSLSEGAEAFF.

This sequence joins TRBV5-1 and TRBJ2-1, with 9 bases aligning to TRBD1. J gave up 6 bases and V 2 bases, and 6 bases lay outside the gene matches. The CDR3 totals 15 residues. Germline V gives CDR1 SGHRS, CDR2 YFSETQ. The CDR3 DNA follows: TGCGCCAGCAGCTTATGGGACAGGGAACCCAATGAGCAGTTCTTC. This translates into CASSLWDREPNEQFF.

This clonotype was recorded a few times. The chain uses TRBV20-1 and TRBJ2-7; 8 bases map to TRBD1. CDR1 is DFQATT and CDR2 is SNEGSKA in the germline V gene (reference sequence). V lost 4 bases, J lost 2 bases, and 1 base stayed unmatched. The length of the CDR3 is 12 residues. CDR3 protein: CSATGGAYEQYF. The CDR3 DNA is TGCAGTGCTACAGGGGGCGCCTACGAGCAGTACTTC.